This TCR beta chain was recovered during a study of blood T cell repertoires in COVID-19. The CDR3 spans 14 residues. V lost 3 bases to trimming and J lost 5 bases; unmatched junction nucleotides: 4. CDR1 is LNHDA, CDR2 SQIVND, per germline (reference sequence). This table comes from immunoSEQ multiplex PCR, and its TCRdb copy is limited to in-frame clones, with some not included. This sample has 310,000 or so clones, with about 93% found just once. The V call is TRBV19, the J call TRBJ2-5; 9 nucleotides agree with TRBD2. The sequence came from a woman younger than 45 who had recovered from COVID-19. Source material: PBMCs or T cells enriched from blood (not recorded which). The CDR3 spells CASSIGLASETQYF. CDR3 in DNA: TGTGCCAGTAGTATCGGACTAGCGAGTGAGACCCAGTACTTC. Based on the CDR3 plus reference TRBV19 and TRBJ2-5, the full variable domain is DGGITQSPKYLFRKEGQNVTLSCEQNLNHDAMYWYRQDPGQGLRLIYYSQIVNDFQKGDIAEGYSVSREKKESFPLTVTSAQKNPTAFYLCASSIGLASETQYFGPGTRLLVL.